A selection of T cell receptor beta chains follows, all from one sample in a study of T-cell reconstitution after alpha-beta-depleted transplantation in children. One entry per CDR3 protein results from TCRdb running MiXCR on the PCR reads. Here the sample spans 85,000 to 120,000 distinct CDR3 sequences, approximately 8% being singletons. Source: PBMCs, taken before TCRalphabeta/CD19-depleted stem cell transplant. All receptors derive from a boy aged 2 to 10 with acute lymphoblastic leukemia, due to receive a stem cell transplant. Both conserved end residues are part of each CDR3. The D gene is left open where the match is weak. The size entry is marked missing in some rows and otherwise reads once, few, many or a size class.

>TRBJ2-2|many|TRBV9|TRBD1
TGTGCCAGCAGCCCGACAGGGAGTAAGACCGGGGAGCTGTTTTTT
CASSPTGSKTGELFF
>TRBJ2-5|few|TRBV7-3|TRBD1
TGTGCCAGCAGCTTGGGGACAGTGGAGACCCAGTACTTC
CASSLGTVETQYF
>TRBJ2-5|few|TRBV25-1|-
TGTGCCAGCAGTGAAATGGGGGGACGAGAGACCCAGTACTTC
CASSEMGGRETQYF
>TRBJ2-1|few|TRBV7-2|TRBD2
TGTGCCAGCAGCTCCACGACTAGCGGGGGGGTAGAGGATGAGCAGTTCTTC
CASSSTTSGGVEDEQFF
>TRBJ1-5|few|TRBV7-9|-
TGTGCCAGCAGCCCCTCCGGGCGGCATAATCAGCCCCAGCATTTT
CASSPSGRHNQPQHF
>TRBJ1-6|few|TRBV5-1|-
TGCGCCAGCAGGACTGAGGGGAGTCCCTATAATTCACCCCTCCACTTT
CASRTEGSPYNSPLHF
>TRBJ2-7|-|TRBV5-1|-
TGCGCCAGCAGCCTGGGTGGGGACTACGAGCAGTACTTC
CASSLGGDYEQYF
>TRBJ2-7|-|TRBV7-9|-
TGTGCCAGCAGCTCCACGATCAGGAGTGAATCCGGGCAGTACTTC
CASSSTIRSESGQYF
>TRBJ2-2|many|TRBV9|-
TGTGCCAGCAGCGTAAGGGAGAACACCGGGGAGCTGTTTTTT
CASSVRENTGELFF
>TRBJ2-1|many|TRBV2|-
TGTGCCAGCCTCCGAGAACAGGGAGTTTATGAGCAGTTCTTC
CASLREQGVYEQFF
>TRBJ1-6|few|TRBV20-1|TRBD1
TGCAGTGCTAGGGTGGGACAGTCCTATTCACCCCTCCACTTT
CSARVGQSYSPLHF
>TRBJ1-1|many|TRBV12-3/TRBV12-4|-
TGTGCCAGCAACCTAGGCCGGGACACTGAAGCTTTCTTT
CASNLGRDTEAFF
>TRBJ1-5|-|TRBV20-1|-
TGCAGCGCTAGAGCGAGGGTCGCCGCGGAGAGCAATCAGCCCCAGCATTTT
CSARARVAAESNQPQHF
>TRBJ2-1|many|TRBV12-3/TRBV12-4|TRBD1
TGTGCCAGCAGCCTAGACAGGGCTTCAGCAGTTGAGCAGTTCTTC
CASSLDRASAVEQFF
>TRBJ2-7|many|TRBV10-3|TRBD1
TGTGCCATCAGTCGGACAGGGTCCTCCTACGAGCAGTACTTC
CAISRTGSSYEQYF
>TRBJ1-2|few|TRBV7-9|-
TGTGCCAGCAGCTTAGCTCTCGGTGGCTACACCTTC
CASSLALGGYTF
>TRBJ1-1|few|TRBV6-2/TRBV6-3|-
TGTGCCAGCAGTTTGGCGGCTGACTGGGACACTGAAGCTTTCTTT
CASSLAADWDTEAFF
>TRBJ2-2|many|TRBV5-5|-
TGTGCCAGCAGCTTGGACGGGGCGGGCACCGGGGAGCTGTTTTTT
CASSLDGAGTGELFF
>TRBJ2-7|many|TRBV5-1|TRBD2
TGCGCCAGCAGCTTGGGGGGACTAGCGGAATACTACGAGCAGTACTTC
CASSLGGLAEYYEQYF
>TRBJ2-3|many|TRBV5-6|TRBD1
TGTGCCAGCAGCTCCGACAGGGGGTTAACAGATACGCAGTATTTT
CASSSDRGLTDTQYF
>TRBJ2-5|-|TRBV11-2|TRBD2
TGTGCCAGCAGCTTAAGGGGCCGGGGGGCGGGGGGGCAAGAGACCCAGTACTTC
CASSLRGRGAGGQETQYF
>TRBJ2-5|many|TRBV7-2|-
TGTGCCAGCAGCTTGCGACTAAAAGAGACCCAGTACTTC
CASSLRLKETQYF
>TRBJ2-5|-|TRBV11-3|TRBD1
TGTGCCAGCAGCTTATCTACAGGGGACGAGACCCAGTACTTC
CASSLSTGDETQYF
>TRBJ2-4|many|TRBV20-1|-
TGCAGTGCCTCCAGGGTCGAGAAAAACATTCAGTACTTC
CSASRVEKNIQYF
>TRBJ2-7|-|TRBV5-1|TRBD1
TGCGCCAGCAGCTCGGGACAGGGGCGCGACGAGCAGTACTTC
CASSSGQGRDEQYF
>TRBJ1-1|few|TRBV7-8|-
TGTGCCAGCAGCTCAACCCGTACAGGGTGGGCTTTCTTT
CASSSTRTGWAFF
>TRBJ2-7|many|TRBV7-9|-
TGTGCCAGCAGCCCGGGCCCTCTGAGGGAGCAGTACTTC
CASSPGPLREQYF
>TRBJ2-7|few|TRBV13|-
TGTGCCAGCAGCGAGGGCTTGGCAACCTACGAGCAGTACTTC
CASSEGLATYEQYF
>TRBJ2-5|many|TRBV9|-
TGTGCCAGCACCGGGGGCAGTCAAGAGACCCAGTACTTC
CASTGGSQETQYF
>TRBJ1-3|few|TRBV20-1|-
TGCAGTGCTAGAGATTGGGGGGCCTCCGGAAACACCATATATTTT
CSARDWGASGNTIYF
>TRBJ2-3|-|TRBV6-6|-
TGTGCCAGCAGTTACTCGAAGGATACGCAGTATTTT
CASSYSKDTQYF
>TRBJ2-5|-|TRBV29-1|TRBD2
TGCAGCGTTGTGGGGAGGGATTTAAAGACCCAGTACTTC
CSVVGRDLKTQYF
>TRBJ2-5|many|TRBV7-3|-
TGTGCCAGCAGCGCGAACCCGGGACTAAGGGGGGAGACCCAGTACTTC
CASSANPGLRGETQYF
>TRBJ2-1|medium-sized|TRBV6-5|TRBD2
TGTGCCAGCGCGCATGAGACTAGCGGATACAATGAGCAGTTCTTC
CASAHETSGYNEQFF
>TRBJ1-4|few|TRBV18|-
TGTGCCAGCTCACCACCGCCCAAGTCAACTAATGAAAAACTGTTTTTT
CASSPPPKSTNEKLFF
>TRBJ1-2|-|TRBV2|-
TGTGCCAGCAGACTTAAGACCCTTAGCTATGGCTACACCTTC
CASRLKTLSYGYTF
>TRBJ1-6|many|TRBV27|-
TGTGCCAGCAGTTTATCAGCAGGAGAGAGCTCCTATAATTCACCCCTCCACTTT
CASSLSAGESSYNSPLHF
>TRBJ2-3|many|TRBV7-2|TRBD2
TGTGCCAGCAGCACATACCCCCGGGAGGGACAAGATACGCAGTATTTT
CASSTYPREGQDTQYF
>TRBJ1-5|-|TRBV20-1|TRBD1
TGCAGTGCCATCCCGGGACAGGGCTCTCAGGCCCAGCATTTT
CSAIPGQGSQAQHF
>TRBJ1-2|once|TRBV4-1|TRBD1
TGCGCCAGCAGCCAAGATCGATCAGGGGGTAACTATGGCTACACCTTC
CASSQDRSGGNYGYTF
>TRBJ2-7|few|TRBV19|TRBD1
TGTGCCAGTAGTATGCCACAGGGGTTCGACGAGCAGTACTTC
CASSMPQGFDEQYF
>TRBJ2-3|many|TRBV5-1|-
TGCGCCAGCAGCTTGGGAGCGGGAGATACGCAGTATTTT
CASSLGAGDTQYF
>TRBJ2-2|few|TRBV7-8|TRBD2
TGTGCCAGCAGCCCTCGGGGGGGCAGCGGGGAGCTGTTTTTT
CASSPRGGSGELFF
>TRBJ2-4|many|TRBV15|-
TGTGCCACCAGCAGACCGATGCAGGGAAAGGCCAAAAACATTCAGTACTTC
CATSRPMQGKAKNIQYF
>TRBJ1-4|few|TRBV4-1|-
TGCGCCAGCCGTCAAGCCGGGACTAAAGGTGAAAAACTGTTTTTT
CASRQAGTKGEKLFF
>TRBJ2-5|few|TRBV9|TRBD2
TGTGCCAGCAGCGCCCCGGCGGGGGAAGAGACCCAGTACTTC
CASSAPAGEETQYF
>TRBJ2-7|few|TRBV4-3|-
TGCGCCAGCAGCCGCGCCCGGGACCACGAGCAGTACTTC
CASSRARDHEQYF
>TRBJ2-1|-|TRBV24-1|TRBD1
TGTGCCACCAGTGATCCTAGACAGGGAGACATGGGAGATGAGCAGTTCTTC
CATSDPRQGDMGDEQFF
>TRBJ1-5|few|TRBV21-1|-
TGTGCCAGCAGCACACGGGTTAAACAGGGGGGCGGCAATCAGCCCCAGCATTTT
CASSTRVKQGGGNQPQHF
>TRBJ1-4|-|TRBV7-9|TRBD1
TGTGCCAGCAGCTTTGGAGGGGGCGGTGAAAAACTGTTTTTT
CASSFGGGGEKLFF
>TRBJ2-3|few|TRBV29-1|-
TGCAGCGTTGAAGATGTGAGGAGGGCCACAGATACGCAGTATTTT
CSVEDVRRATDTQYF
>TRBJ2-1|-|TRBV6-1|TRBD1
TGTGCCAGCAGTGGAGACAGGGGTTTCGAGTTCTTC
CASSGDRGFEFF
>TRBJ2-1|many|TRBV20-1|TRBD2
TGCAGTGCTATACGGACTAGCGGGGCCTACAATGAGCAGTTCTTC
CSAIRTSGAYNEQFF
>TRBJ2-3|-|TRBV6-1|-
TGTGCCAGCAGACGACAGAACACAGATACGCAGTATTTT
CASRRQNTDTQYF
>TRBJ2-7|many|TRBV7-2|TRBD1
TGTGCCAGCGGGGACAGGTTCTACGAGCAGTACTTC
CASGDRFYEQYF